This TCR beta chain was identified during a study of cytomegalovirus exposure and HLA in healthy donors. Study results and caveats: Common viral pathogens seemed, in a later analysis, to connect with several of the most significant clusters.

The study ran its PCR with 60 Vbeta and 13 Jbeta primers. Data came from immunoSEQ multiplex PCR; TCRdb stores just in-frame clones and leaves some out. The data contain under 150,000 clones, approximately 9% of them singletons. This clone was counted between two and nine times. The target antigen is unknown. The CDR3 is made up of 14 amino acids. Trimming at V came to 7 bases and at J to 8 bases, leaving 7 bases not matched to a gene. Germline-derived CDR1 and CDR2 are MNHEY and SMNVEV (reference sequence). Nominally healthy donors were sampled, though unrecorded immune exposures were likely. This TCR was sampled from a male donor in good health and CMV-seronegative. What was sequenced was PBMCs. The V call is TRBV27, the J call TRBJ1-6, with TRBD1 identical over 8 bases. As DNA, the CDR3 is TGTGCCAGCAAGGTCGACAGGGGACATTCACCCCTCCACTTT. It codes for CASKVDRGHSPLHF.